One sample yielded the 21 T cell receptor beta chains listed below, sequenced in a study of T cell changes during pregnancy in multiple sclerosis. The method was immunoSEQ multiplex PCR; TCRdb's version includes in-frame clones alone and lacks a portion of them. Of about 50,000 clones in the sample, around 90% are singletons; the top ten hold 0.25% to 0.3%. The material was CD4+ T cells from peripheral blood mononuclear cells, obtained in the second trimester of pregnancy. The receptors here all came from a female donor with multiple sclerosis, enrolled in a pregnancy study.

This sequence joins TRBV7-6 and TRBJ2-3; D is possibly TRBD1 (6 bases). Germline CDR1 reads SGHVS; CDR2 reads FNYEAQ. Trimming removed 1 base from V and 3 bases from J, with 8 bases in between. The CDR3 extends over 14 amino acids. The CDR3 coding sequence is TGTGCCAGCAGCTTAGATGGACAGACAGATACGCAGTATTTT. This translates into CASSLDGQTDTQYF. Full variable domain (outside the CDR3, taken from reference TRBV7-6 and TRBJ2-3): GAGVSQSPRYKVTKRGQDVALRCDPISGHVSLYWYRQALGQGPEFLTYFNYEAQQDKSGLPNDRFSAERPEGSISTLTIQRTEQRDSAMYRCASSLDGQTDTQYFGPGTRLTVL.

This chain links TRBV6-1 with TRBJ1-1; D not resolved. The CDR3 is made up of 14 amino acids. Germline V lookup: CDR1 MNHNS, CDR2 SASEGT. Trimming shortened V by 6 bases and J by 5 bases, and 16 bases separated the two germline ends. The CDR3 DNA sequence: TGTGCCAGCAGCGGAGGGAGTAAGTTGACTGAAGCTTTCTTT. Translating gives CASSGGSKLTEAFF.

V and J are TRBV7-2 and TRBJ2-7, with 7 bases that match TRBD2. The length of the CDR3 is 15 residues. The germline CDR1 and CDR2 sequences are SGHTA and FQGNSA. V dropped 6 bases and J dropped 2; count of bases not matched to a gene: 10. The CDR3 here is CASSISGGDPYEQYF. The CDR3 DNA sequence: TGTGCCAGCAGTATCTCTGGGGGGGATCCCTACGAGCAGTACTTC.

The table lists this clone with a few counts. The CDR3 region is CASSLIQRGGNEQFF. In DNA form, the CDR3 reads TGCGCCAGCAGCTTGATCCAGCGGGGGGGCAATGAGCAGTTCTTC. The V and J genes are TRBV5-1 and TRBJ2-1; TRBD2 matches at 10 bases. Per germline, CDR1 SGHRS and CDR2 YFSETQ. Unmatched junction bases numbered 4, after V lost 1 base and J lost 6 bases. The CDR3 spans 15 residues.

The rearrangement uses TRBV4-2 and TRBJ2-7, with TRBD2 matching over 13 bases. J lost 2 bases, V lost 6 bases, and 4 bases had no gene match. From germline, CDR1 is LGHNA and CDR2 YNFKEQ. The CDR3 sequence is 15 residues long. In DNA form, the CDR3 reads TGTGCCAGCAGGCGGACTAGCGGGGGTACCTACGAGCAGTACTTC. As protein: CASRRTSGGTYEQYF.

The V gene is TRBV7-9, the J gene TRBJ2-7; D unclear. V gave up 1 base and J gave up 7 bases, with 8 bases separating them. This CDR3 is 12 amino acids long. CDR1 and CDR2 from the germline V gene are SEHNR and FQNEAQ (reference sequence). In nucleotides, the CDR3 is TGTGCCAGCAGCTTAGAGTGGAGTGAGCAGTACTTC. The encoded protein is CASSLEWSEQYF.

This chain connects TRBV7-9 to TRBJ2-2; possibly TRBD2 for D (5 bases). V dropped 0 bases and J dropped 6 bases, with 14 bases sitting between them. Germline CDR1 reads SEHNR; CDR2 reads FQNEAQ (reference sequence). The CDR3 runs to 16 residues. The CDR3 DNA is TGTGCCAGCAGCTTAGCGCCCGGGATACTCTCCGGGGAGCTGTTTTTT. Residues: CASSLAPGILSGELFF.

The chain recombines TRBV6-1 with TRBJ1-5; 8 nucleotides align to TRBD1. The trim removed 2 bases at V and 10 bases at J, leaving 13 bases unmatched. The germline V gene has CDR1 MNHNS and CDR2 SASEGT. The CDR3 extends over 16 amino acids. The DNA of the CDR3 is TGTGCCAGCAGTGAACGGGCAGGGGGCTTGGGAGACCCCCAGCATTTT. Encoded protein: CASSERAGGLGDPQHF.

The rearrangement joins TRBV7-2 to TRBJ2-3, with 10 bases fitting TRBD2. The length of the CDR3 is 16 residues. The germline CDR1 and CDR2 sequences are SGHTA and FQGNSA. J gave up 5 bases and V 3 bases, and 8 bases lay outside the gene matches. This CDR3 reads CASSFKRGGPRDTQYF. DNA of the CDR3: TGTGCCAGCAGCTTCAAGCGGGGGGGCCCTAGAGATACGCAGTATTTT.

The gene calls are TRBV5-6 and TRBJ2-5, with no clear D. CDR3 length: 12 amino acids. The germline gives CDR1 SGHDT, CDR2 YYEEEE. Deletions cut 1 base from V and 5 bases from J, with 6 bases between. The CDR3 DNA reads TGTGCCAGCAGCTTGCCTTCCGAGACCCAGTACTTC. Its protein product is CASSLPSETQYF.

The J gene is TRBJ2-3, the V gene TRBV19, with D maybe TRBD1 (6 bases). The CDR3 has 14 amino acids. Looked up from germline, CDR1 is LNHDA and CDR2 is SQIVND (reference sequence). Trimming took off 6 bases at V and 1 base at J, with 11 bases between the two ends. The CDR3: CASSLPGGTDTQYF. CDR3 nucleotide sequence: TGTGCCAGTAGCCTACCAGGGGGCACAGATACGCAGTATTTT.

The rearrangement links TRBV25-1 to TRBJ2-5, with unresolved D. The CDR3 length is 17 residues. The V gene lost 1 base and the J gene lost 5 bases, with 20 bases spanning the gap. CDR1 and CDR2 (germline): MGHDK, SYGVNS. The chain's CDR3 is CASSELGAQRGGETQYF. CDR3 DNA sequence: TGTGCCAGCAGTGAATTAGGAGCTCAACGAGGCGGTGAGACCCAGTACTTC.

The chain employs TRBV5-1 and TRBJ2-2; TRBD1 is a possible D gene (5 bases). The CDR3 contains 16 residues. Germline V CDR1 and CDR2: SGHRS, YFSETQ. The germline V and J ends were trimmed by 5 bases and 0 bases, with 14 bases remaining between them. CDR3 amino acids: CASRSRGWANTGELFF. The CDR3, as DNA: TGCGCCAGCAGGTCAAGGGGTTGGGCGAACACCGGGGAGCTGTTTTTT.

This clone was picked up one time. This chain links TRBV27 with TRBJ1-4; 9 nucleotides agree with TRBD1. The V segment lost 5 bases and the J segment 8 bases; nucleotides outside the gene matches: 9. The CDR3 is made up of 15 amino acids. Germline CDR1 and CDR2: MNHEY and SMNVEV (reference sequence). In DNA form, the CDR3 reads TGTGCCAGCAGTCCCTTAGGACAGGGGTTGGAAAAACTGTTTTTT. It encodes CASSPLGQGLEKLFF. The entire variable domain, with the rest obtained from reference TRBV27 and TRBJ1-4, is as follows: EAQVTQNPRYLITVTGKKLTVTCSQNMNHEYMSWYRQDPGLGLRQIYYSMNVEVTDKGDVPEGYKVSRKEKRNFPLILESPSPNQTSLYFCASSPLGQGLEKLFFGSGTQLSVL.

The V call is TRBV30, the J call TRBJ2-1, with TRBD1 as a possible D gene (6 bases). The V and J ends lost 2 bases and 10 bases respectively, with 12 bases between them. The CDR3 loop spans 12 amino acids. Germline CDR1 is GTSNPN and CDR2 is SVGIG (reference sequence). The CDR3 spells CAWSLDSIEQFF. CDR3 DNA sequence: TGTGCCTGGAGTTTGGACAGTATAGAGCAGTTCTTC.

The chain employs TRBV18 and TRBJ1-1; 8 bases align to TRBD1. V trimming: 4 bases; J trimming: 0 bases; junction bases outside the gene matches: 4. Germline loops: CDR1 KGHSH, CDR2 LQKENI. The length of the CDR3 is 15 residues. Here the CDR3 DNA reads TGTGCCAGCTCACTCCGACAGGGGATGAACACTGAAGCTTTCTTT. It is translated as CASSLRQGMNTEAFF.

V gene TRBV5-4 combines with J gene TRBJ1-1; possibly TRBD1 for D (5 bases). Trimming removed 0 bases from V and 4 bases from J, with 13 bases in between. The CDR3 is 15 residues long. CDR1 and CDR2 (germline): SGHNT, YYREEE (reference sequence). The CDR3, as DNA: TGTGCCAGCAGCTTGGAGTCAGGGATGAGCACTGAAGCTTTCTTT. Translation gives CASSLESGMSTEAFF.

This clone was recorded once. The CDR3 region is CAWSAQRGGRDTQYF. DNA for the CDR3: TGTGCCTGGAGTGCACAGCGGGGGGGCAGGGATACGCAGTATTTT. The chain is built from TRBV30 and TRBJ2-3; the match to TRBD2 covers 10 bases. In germline, CDR1 is GTSNPN, CDR2 SVGIG (reference sequence). The trim removed 1 base at V and 6 bases at J, leaving 7 bases unmatched. The CDR3 spans 15 residues.

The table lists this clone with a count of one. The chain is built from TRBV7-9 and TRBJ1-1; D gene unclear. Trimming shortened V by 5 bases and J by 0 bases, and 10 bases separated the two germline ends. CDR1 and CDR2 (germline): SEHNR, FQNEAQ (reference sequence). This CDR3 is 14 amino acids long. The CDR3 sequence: CASSPEMMNTEAFF. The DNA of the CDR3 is TGTGCCAGCAGCCCGGAGATGATGAACACTGAAGCTTTCTTT.

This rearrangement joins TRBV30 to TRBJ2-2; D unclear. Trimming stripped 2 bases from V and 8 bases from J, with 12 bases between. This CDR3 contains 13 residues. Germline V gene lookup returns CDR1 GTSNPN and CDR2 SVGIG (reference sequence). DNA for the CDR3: TGTGCCTGGAGTACGGAGTTCGGAGGGGAGCTGTTTTTT. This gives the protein CAWSTEFGGELFF.

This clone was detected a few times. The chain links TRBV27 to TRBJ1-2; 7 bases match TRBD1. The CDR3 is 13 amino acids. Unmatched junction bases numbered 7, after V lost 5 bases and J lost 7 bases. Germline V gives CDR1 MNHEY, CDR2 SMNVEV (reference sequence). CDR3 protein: CASSPNRGGGYTF. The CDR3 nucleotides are TGTGCCAGCAGTCCCAACAGGGGCGGTGGCTACACCTTC.